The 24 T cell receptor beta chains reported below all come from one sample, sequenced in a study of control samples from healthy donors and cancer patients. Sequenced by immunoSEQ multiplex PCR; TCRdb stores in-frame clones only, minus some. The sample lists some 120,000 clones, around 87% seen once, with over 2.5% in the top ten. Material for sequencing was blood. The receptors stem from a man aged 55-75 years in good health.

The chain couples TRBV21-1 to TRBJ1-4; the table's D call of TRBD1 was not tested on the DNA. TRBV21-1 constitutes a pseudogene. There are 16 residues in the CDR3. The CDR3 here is CASSSIIRDRDEKLFF. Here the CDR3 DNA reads TGTGCCAGCAGCAGTATCATCCGGGACAGGGATGAAAAACTGTTTTTT.

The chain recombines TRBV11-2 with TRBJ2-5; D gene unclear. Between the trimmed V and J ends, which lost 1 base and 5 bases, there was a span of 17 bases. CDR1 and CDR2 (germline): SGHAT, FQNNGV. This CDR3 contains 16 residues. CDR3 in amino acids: CASSLATSDPGETQYF. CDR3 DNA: TGTGCCAGCAGCTTAGCTACAAGTGATCCCGGGGAGACCCAGTACTTC. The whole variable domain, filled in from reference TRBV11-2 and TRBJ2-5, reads EAGVAQSPRYKIIEKRQSVAFWCNPISGHATLYWYQQILGQGPKLLIQFQNNGVVDDSQLPKDRFSAERLKGVDSTLKIQPAKLEDSAVYLCASSLATSDPGETQYFGPGTRLLVL.

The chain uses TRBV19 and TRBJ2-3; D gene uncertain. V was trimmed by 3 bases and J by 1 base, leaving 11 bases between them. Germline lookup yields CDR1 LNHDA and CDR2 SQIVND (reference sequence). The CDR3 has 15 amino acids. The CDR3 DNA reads TGTGCCAGTAGTATGGGCCATGTAGGCACAGATACGCAGTATTTT. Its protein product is CASSMGHVGTDTQYF. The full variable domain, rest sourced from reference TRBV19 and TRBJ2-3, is DGGITQSPKYLFRKEGQNVTLSCEQNLNHDAMYWYRQDPGQGLRLIYYSQIVNDFQKGDIAEGYSVSREKKESFPLTVTSAQKNPTAFYLCASSMGHVGTDTQYFGPGTRLTVL.

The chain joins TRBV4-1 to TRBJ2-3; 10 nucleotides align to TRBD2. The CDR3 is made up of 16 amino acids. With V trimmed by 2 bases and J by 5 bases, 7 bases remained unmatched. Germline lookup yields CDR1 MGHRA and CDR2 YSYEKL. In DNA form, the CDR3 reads TGCGCCAGCAGCCAACCAGCGGGGGGGTATAAAGATACGCAGTATTTT. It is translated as CASSQPAGGYKDTQYF.

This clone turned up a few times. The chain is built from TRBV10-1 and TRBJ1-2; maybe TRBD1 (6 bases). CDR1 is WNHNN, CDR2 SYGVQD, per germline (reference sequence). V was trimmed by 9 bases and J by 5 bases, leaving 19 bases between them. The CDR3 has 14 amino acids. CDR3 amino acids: CASTQLNRDYGYTF. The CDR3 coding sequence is TGCGCCAGTACTCAATTAAACAGGGATTATGGCTACACCTTC.

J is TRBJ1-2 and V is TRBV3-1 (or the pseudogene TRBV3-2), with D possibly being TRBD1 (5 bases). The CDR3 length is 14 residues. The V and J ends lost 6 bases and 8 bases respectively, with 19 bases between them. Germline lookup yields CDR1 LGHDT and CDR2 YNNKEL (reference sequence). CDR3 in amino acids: CASRGGGRSNGYTF. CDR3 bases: TGTGCCAGCAGAGGTGGGGGAAGGAGTAACGGCTACACCTTC.

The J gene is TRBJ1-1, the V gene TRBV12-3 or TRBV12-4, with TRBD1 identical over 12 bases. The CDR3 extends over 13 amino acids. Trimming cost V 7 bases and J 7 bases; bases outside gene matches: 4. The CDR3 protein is CASKGQGAFEAFF. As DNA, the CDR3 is TGTGCCAGCAAGGGACAGGGGGCCTTTGAAGCTTTCTTT.

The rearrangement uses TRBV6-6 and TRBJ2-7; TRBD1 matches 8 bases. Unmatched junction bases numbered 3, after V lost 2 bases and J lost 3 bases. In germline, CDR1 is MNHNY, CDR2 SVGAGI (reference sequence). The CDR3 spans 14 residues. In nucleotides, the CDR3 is TGTGCCAGCAGTTACGGGACAGGATTCTACGAGCAGTACTTC. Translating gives CASSYGTGFYEQYF.

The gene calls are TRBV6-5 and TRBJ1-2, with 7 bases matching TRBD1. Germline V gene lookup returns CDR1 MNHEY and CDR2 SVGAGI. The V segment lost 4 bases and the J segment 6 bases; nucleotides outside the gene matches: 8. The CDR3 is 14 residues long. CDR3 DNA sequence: TGTGCCAGCAGTTCCCTGACAGGGTCCGATGGCTACACCTTC. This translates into CASSSLTGSDGYTF.

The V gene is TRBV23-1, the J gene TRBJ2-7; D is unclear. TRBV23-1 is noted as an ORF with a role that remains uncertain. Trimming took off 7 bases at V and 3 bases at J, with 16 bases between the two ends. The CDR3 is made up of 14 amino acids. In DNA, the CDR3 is TGCGCCAGCATAAAAGACGGCCTTTTCTACGAGCAGTACTTC. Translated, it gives CASIKDGLFYEQYF.

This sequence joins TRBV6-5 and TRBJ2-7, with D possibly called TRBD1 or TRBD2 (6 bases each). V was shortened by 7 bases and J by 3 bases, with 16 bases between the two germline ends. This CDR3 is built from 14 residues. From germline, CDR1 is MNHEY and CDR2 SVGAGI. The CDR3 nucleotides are TGTGCCAGCAACGAAGGGGGGATCGACTACGAGCAGTACTTC. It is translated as CASNEGGIDYEQYF.

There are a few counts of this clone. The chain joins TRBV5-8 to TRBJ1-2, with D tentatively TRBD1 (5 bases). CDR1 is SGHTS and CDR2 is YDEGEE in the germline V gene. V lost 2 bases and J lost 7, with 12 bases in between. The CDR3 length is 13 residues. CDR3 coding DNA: TGTGCCAGCAGCTTTTTTAGGGACGGTGGCTACACCTTC. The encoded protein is CASSFFRDGGYTF.

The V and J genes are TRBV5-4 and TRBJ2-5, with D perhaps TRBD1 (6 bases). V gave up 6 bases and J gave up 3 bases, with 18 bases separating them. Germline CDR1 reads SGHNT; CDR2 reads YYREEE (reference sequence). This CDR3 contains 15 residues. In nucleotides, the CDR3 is TGTGCCAGCACCCTCATAGGGGGAGCCGAAGAGACCCAGTACTTC. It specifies CASTLIGGAEETQYF.

The CDR3 region is CASTLGQGASNQPQHF. CDR3 bases: TGTGCCAGTACCTTAGGACAGGGGGCGAGCAATCAGCCCCAGCATTTT. V is TRBV19 and J is TRBJ1-5; 11 bases fit TRBD1. The trim removed 7 bases at V and 1 base at J, leaving 6 bases unmatched. This CDR3 is built from 16 residues. The V gene's germline CDR1 is LNHDA and CDR2 SQIVND (reference sequence).

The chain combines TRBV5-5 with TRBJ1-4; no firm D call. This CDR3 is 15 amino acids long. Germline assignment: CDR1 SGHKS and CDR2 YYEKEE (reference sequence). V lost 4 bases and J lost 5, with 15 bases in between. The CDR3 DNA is TGTGCCAGCAGCCCGGGTGGGGTACTAAATGAAAAACTGTTTTTT. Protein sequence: CASSPGGVLNEKLFF.

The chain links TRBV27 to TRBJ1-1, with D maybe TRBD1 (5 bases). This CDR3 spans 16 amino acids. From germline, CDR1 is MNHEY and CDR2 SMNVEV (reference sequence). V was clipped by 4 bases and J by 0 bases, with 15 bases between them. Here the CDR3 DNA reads TGTGCCAGCAGTTCGCGGCTAGACAGCCTGAACACTGAAGCTTTCTTT. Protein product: CASSSRLDSLNTEAFF.

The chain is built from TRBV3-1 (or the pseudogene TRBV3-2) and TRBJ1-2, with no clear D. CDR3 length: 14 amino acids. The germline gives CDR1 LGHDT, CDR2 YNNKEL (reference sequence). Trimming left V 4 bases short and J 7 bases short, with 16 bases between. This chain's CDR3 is CASSLGTPTIGYTF. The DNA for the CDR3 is TGTGCCAGCAGCCTCGGAACACCCACGATTGGCTACACCTTC.

CDR3 sequence (DNA): TGTGCCAGCAGCTTCTTGACAGGAGCCTATGGCTACACCTTC. It encodes CASSFLTGAYGYTF. V and J are TRBV5-4 and TRBJ1-2, with TRBD1 as a possible D gene (6 bases). The CDR3 covers 14 residues. The germline V gene encodes CDR1 SGHNT and CDR2 YYREEE (reference sequence). Trimming removed 2 bases at V and 4 bases at J, with 12 bases between.

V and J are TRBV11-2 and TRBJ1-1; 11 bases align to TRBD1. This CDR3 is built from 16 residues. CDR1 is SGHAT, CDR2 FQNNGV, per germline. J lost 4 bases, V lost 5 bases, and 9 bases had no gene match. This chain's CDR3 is CASSGRTGGSGTEAFF. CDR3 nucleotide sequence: TGTGCCAGCAGCGGGAGGACAGGGGGCAGTGGCACTGAAGCTTTCTTT.

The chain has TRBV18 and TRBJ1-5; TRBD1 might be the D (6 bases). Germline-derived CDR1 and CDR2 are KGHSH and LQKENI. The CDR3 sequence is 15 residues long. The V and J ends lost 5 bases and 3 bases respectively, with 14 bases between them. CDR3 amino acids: CASSNGQPTNQPQHF. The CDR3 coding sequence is TGTGCCAGCTCAAACGGACAGCCCACCAATCAGCCCCAGCATTTT.

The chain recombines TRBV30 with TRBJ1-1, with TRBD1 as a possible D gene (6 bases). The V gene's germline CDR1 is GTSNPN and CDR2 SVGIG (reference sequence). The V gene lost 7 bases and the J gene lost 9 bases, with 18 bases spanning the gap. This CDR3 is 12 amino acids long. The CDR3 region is CALNREENKAFF. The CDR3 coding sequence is TGTGCCTTGAACAGGGAGGAGAATAAAGCTTTCTTT.

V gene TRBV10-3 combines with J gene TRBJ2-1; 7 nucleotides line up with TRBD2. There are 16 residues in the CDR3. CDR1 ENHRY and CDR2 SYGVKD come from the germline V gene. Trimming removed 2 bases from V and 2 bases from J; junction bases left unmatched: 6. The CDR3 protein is CAISEPPAGPYNEQFF. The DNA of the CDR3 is TGTGCCATCAGTGAGCCTCCAGCGGGGCCCTACAATGAGCAGTTCTTC.

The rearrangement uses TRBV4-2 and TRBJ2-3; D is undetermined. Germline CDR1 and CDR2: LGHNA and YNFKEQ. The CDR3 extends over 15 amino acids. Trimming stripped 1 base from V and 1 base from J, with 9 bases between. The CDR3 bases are TGTGCCAGCAGCCAAGTGATGCCCGGCACAGATACGCAGTATTTT. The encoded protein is CASSQVMPGTDTQYF.

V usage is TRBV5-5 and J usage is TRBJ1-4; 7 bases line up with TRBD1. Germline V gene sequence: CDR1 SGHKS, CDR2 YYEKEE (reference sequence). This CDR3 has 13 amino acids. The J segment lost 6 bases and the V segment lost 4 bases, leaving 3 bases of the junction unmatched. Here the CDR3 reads CASSRQGDEKLFF. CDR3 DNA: TGTGCCAGCAGCCGACAGGGCGATGAAAAACTGTTTTTT.